A single T cell receptor (beta chain) is shown here with its context. The antigen is unknown. The V end lost 0 bases, the J end lost 5 bases, and 7 bases lay between the germline ends. CDR1 and CDR2 (germline): SGHTA, FQGTGA. The CDR3 has 14 residues. The data were obtained in a study of identical twins. Regarding the study as a whole: Among monozygotic twins, out-of-frame TCR alpha sharing exceeded what models predicted. Memory repertoires showed no such pattern, whereas abundant cord blood beta clonotypes carried fewer insertions. The conclusions drew on cross-sectional statistical analysis instead of tracking the same donors.

Unique molecular identifiers were present on the cDNA, which also gained a universal primer site by template switching. In TCRdb, the 5' RACE reads were re-called with MiXCR into one record per CDR3 protein. The profile shows more than 400,000 distinct CDR3 sequences, roughly 15% of them singletons. These same records also appear under a second study, on yellow fever vaccine responses in identical twins.

The rearrangement links TRBV7-3 to TRBJ2-2; D unresolved. This clonotype originated in a woman under 30 in good health. Sequencing used CD4+ T cells sorted from blood. CDR3 in amino acids: CASSLTLGTGELFF. The DNA for the CDR3 is TGTGCCAGCAGCTTAACCCTGGGGACCGGGGAGCTGTTTTTT.